This T cell receptor beta chain was captured in a study of blood T cells in healthy people across ages. The second PCR ran about 7 to 12 cycles with a sample-barcoded 5' primer and J-beta primers. TCRdb ran MiXCR on the 5' RACE reads and lists one entry per CDR3 protein. Of approximately 800,000 distinct CDR3 sequences listed, just under 25% were seen once; the top ten hold under 4.5%. This CDR3 is 15 amino acids long. Germline CDR1 and CDR2: MNHNS and SASEGT. V was shortened by 2 bases and J by 4 bases, with 15 bases between the two germline ends. With respect to this clonotype: Antigen specificity is unknown.

The study's findings and limits: Naive CD4+ cells and diversity were both higher in long-lived donors than in aged donors.

The same data also went into a second study, on T cells of mothers and their children. This second study says: In the second PCR, M1S primer introduced barcodes and 2-4 random bases.

Sample: blood. This receptor was taken from a boy between 10 and 17 years old in good health. V usage is TRBV6-1 and J usage is TRBJ2-7; D perhaps matches TRBD2 (5 bases). CDR3 sequence: CASSESGLASYEQYF. DNA for the CDR3: TGTGCCAGCAGTGAAAGTGGGCTAGCCTCTTACGAGCAGTACTTC.